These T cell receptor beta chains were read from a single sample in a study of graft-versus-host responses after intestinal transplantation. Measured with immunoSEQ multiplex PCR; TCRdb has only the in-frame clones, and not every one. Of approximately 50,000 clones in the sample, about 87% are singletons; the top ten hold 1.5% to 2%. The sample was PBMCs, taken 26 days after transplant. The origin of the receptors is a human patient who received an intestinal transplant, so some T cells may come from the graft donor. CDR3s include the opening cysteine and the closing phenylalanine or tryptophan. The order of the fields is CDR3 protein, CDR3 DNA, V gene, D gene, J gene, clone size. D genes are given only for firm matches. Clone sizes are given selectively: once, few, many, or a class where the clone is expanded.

CDR3 protein: CASRAGQKGVGQYF
CDR3 DNA: TGTGCCAGCCGCGCGGGGCAGAAGGGAGTCGGCCAGTACTTC
V gene: TRBV2
D gene: .
J gene: TRBJ2-5
clone size: .

CDR3 protein: CASSFPGDPYNEQFF
CDR3 DNA: TGTGCCAGCAGTTTCCCAGGGGACCCCTACAATGAGCAGTTCTTC
V gene: TRBV27
D gene: .
J gene: TRBJ2-1
clone size: .

CDR3 protein: CASSPGRGNYGYTF
CDR3 DNA: TGCGCCAGCAGCCCTGGGCGGGGGAACTATGGCTACACCTTC
V gene: TRBV4-1
D gene: .
J gene: TRBJ1-2
clone size: few

CDR3 protein: CASRSIGTTSNEQFF
CDR3 DNA: TGTGCCAGCAGATCGATCGGGACTACCTCCAATGAGCAGTTCTTC
V gene: TRBV27
D gene: TRBD2
J gene: TRBJ2-1
clone size: .

CDR3 protein: CASSPVQGPGELFF
CDR3 DNA: TGCGCCAGCAGCCCCGTACAGGGGCCCGGGGAGCTGTTTTTT
V gene: TRBV4-1
D gene: TRBD1
J gene: TRBJ2-2
clone size: once

CDR3 protein: CASSLRGGGLYNEQFF
CDR3 DNA: TGTGCCAGCAGCTTAAGAGGGGGAGGGCTTTACAATGAGCAGTTCTTC
V gene: TRBV7-3
D gene: .
J gene: TRBJ2-1
clone size: .

CDR3 protein: CASSLLRAGGYTF
CDR3 DNA: TGTGCCAGCAGCTTACTTCGGGCAGGGGGCTACACCTTC
V gene: TRBV7-9
D gene: .
J gene: TRBJ1-2
clone size: .

CDR3 protein: CASSQEFASGQGAVNEKLFF
CDR3 DNA: TGCGCCAGCAGCCAAGAATTTGCGTCAGGACAGGGGGCCGTTAATGAAAAACTGTTTTTT
V gene: TRBV4-3
D gene: TRBD1
J gene: TRBJ1-4
clone size: few

CDR3 protein: CASRPPSTHEQYF
CDR3 DNA: TGTGCCAGCAGACCTCCCAGTACCCACGAGCAGTACTTC
V gene: TRBV6-6
D gene: .
J gene: TRBJ2-7
clone size: .

CDR3 protein: CSVDMSSYNEQFF
CDR3 DNA: TGCAGCGTTGACATGAGCTCCTACAATGAGCAGTTCTTC
V gene: TRBV29-1
D gene: .
J gene: TRBJ2-1
clone size: few

CDR3 protein: CASDQAGRYGYTF
CDR3 DNA: TGTGCCAGCGACCAAGCAGGGAGGTATGGCTACACCTTC
V gene: TRBV28
D gene: .
J gene: TRBJ1-2
clone size: .

CDR3 protein: CASSSRRGPQHF
CDR3 DNA: TGCGCCAGCAGCTCCCGCAGGGGGCCCCAGCATTTT
V gene: TRBV4-1
D gene: .
J gene: TRBJ1-5
clone size: .

CDR3 protein: CASKRMTSGAYEQYF
CDR3 DNA: TGTGCCAGCAAACGAATGACTAGCGGGGCCTACGAGCAGTACTTC
V gene: TRBV2
D gene: TRBD2
J gene: TRBJ2-7
clone size: .

CDR3 protein: CASSLPGLANSGELFF
CDR3 DNA: TGTGCCAGCAGCCTCCCAGGACTAGCCAACTCCGGGGAGCTGTTTTTT
V gene: TRBV7-2
D gene: TRBD2
J gene: TRBJ2-2
clone size: .

CDR3 protein: CATSRDLGEGQPQHF
CDR3 DNA: TGTGCCACCAGCAGAGATCTCGGGGAGGGACAGCCCCAGCATTTT
V gene: TRBV15
D gene: .
J gene: TRBJ1-5
clone size: .

CDR3 protein: CASSPWASNQPQHF
CDR3 DNA: TGTGCCAGTAGCCCCTGGGCTAGCAATCAGCCCCAGCATTTT
V gene: TRBV19
D gene: .
J gene: TRBJ1-5
clone size: .

CDR3 protein: CASSLRGVGYEQYF
CDR3 DNA: TGTGCCAGCAGTCTCCGGGGAGTGGGCTACGAGCAGTACTTC
V gene: TRBV6-5
D gene: .
J gene: TRBJ2-7
clone size: .

CDR3 protein: CASSFDRVHEQYF
CDR3 DNA: TGTGCCAGCAGCTTTGACAGGGTCCACGAGCAGTACTTC
V gene: TRBV7-6
D gene: TRBD1
J gene: TRBJ2-7
clone size: .

CDR3 protein: CASGTIGGAYNEQFF
CDR3 DNA: TGCGCCAGCGGCACCATCGGGGGGGCGTACAATGAGCAGTTCTTC
V gene: TRBV4-1
D gene: TRBD2
J gene: TRBJ2-1
clone size: .

CDR3 protein: CASSLLDRVPGELFF
CDR3 DNA: TGTGCCAGCAGTTTGTTGGACAGGGTTCCCGGGGAGCTGTTTTTT
V gene: TRBV28
D gene: TRBD1
J gene: TRBJ2-2
clone size: .

CDR3 protein: CASSSNGPRAEQYF
CDR3 DNA: TGTGCCAGCAGTTCAAACGGGCCCAGGGCGGAGCAGTACTTC
V gene: TRBV27
D gene: .
J gene: TRBJ2-7
clone size: .

CDR3 protein: CASSTFLGPVNTEAFF
CDR3 DNA: TGTGCCAGTAGTACCTTTTTGGGGCCGGTGAACACTGAAGCTTTCTTT
V gene: TRBV19
D gene: .
J gene: TRBJ1-1
clone size: few

CDR3 protein: CASSRRDSMNTEAFF
CDR3 DNA: TGTGCCAGCAGCCGCCGGGACAGCATGAACACTGAAGCTTTCTTT
V gene: TRBV2
D gene: TRBD1
J gene: TRBJ1-1
clone size: .

CDR3 protein: CASSVGTDNEQFF
CDR3 DNA: TGTGCTAGCAGCGTCGGGACAGACAATGAGCAGTTCTTC
V gene: TRBV7-7
D gene: TRBD1
J gene: TRBJ2-1
clone size: few

CDR3 protein: CAWSALTGGLGEQYF
CDR3 DNA: TGTGCCTGGAGTGCATTGACAGGGGGCCTAGGCGAGCAGTACTTC
V gene: TRBV30
D gene: TRBD1
J gene: TRBJ2-7
clone size: .

CDR3 protein: CASSLAQGAYGYTF
CDR3 DNA: TGTGCCAGCAGCTTGGCCCAGGGTGCGTATGGCTACACCTTC
V gene: TRBV5-8
D gene: .
J gene: TRBJ1-2
clone size: few

CDR3 protein: CATSRGGTGGYYGYTF
CDR3 DNA: TGTGCCACCAGCAGAGGGGGGACAGGGGGATACTATGGCTACACCTTC
V gene: TRBV15
D gene: TRBD1
J gene: TRBJ1-2
clone size: .

CDR3 protein: CASSPELAGYGQETQYF
CDR3 DNA: TGCGCCAGCAGCCCTGAACTAGCGGGGTATGGACAAGAGACCCAGTACTTC
V gene: TRBV4-1
D gene: TRBD2
J gene: TRBJ2-5
clone size: .

CDR3 protein: CSVDGTGAINPYGYTF
CDR3 DNA: TGCAGCGTGGATGGGACAGGGGCTATTAATCCCTATGGCTACACCTTC
V gene: TRBV29-1
D gene: TRBD1
J gene: TRBJ1-2
clone size: .

CDR3 protein: CASSPRNTGELFF
CDR3 DNA: TGTGCCAGCAGCCCGAGAAACACCGGGGAGCTGTTTTTT
V gene: TRBV9
D gene: .
J gene: TRBJ2-2
clone size: .

CDR3 protein: CASSLPSSDSGANVLTF
CDR3 DNA: TGTGCCAGCAGTCTCCCAAGCAGCGACTCTGGGGCCAACGTCCTGACTTTC
V gene: TRBV28
D gene: .
J gene: TRBJ2-6
clone size: .

CDR3 protein: CASSYRDSLQGGYTF
CDR3 DNA: TGTGCCAGCAGTTACCGGGACAGCCTCCAGGGTGGCTACACCTTC
V gene: TRBV6-5
D gene: TRBD1
J gene: TRBJ1-2
clone size: once

CDR3 protein: CASSLVPGGGYTF
CDR3 DNA: TGTGCCAGCAGTTTGGTGCCGGGAGGGGGCTACACCTTC
V gene: TRBV27
D gene: .
J gene: TRBJ1-2
clone size: .

CDR3 protein: CASSLTGANTEAFF
CDR3 DNA: TGTGCCAGCAGTTTAACAGGGGCAAACACTGAAGCTTTCTTT
V gene: TRBV28
D gene: TRBD1
J gene: TRBJ1-1
clone size: once

CDR3 protein: CASGLQGPDGYTF
CDR3 DNA: TGTGCCAGCGGACTACAGGGGCCGGATGGCTACACCTTC
V gene: TRBV28
D gene: TRBD1
J gene: TRBJ1-2
clone size: .

CDR3 protein: CASSFGTSWNEQFF
CDR3 DNA: TGTGCCAGCAGTTTCGGGACTAGCTGGAATGAGCAGTTCTTC
V gene: TRBV27
D gene: TRBD2
J gene: TRBJ2-1
clone size: .

CDR3 protein: CASSPPLQVSSTDTQYF
CDR3 DNA: TGCGCCAGCAGCCCACCCCTACAGGTCTCTAGCACAGATACGCAGTATTTT
V gene: TRBV5-1
D gene: .
J gene: TRBJ2-3
clone size: .

CDR3 protein: CASSTPTGAYANTGELFF
CDR3 DNA: TGTGCCAGCAGCACCCCTACAGGGGCCTACGCGAACACCGGGGAGCTGTTTTTT
V gene: TRBV7-9
D gene: TRBD1
J gene: TRBJ2-2
clone size: few

CDR3 protein: CASSIRWGESSTDTQYF
CDR3 DNA: TGTGCCAGCAGTATCCGCTGGGGGGAGTCTAGCACAGATACGCAGTATTTT
V gene: TRBV28
D gene: .
J gene: TRBJ2-3
clone size: .

CDR3 protein: CASSQEADRFYNSPLHF
CDR3 DNA: TGTGCCAGCAGCCAAGAAGCCGACAGGTTCTATAATTCACCCCTCCACTTT
V gene: TRBV14
D gene: .
J gene: TRBJ1-6
clone size: .

CDR3 protein: CASSLLGVSNTGELFF
CDR3 DNA: TGTGCCAGCAGCCTACTGGGAGTGTCGAACACCGGGGAGCTGTTTTTT
V gene: TRBV7-9
D gene: .
J gene: TRBJ2-2
clone size: .

CDR3 protein: CASSLHDRNEAFF
CDR3 DNA: TGTGCCAGCAGCTTACACGACAGGAATGAAGCTTTCTTT
V gene: TRBV11-2
D gene: .
J gene: TRBJ1-1
clone size: once

CDR3 protein: CASSLPTGPTGELFF
CDR3 DNA: TGTGCCAGCAGCTTGCCGACAGGGCCCACCGGGGAGCTGTTTTTT
V gene: TRBV28
D gene: TRBD1
J gene: TRBJ2-2
clone size: .

CDR3 protein: CASSVSGGAYLETQYF
CDR3 DNA: TGTGCCAGCAGCGTTAGCGGGGGGGCCTATCTAGAGACCCAGTACTTC
V gene: TRBV9
D gene: TRBD2
J gene: TRBJ2-5
clone size: few

CDR3 protein: CASSKDRAYEQYF
CDR3 DNA: TGCGCCAGCAGCAAGGACAGGGCGTACGAGCAGTACTTC
V gene: TRBV5-1
D gene: TRBD1
J gene: TRBJ2-7
clone size: .

CDR3 protein: CASSPLDRAYTEAFF
CDR3 DNA: TGTGCCAGCTCCCCTTTGGACAGGGCCTACACTGAAGCTTTCTTT
V gene: TRBV18
D gene: TRBD1
J gene: TRBJ1-1
clone size: few

CDR3 protein: CASSLAGALAGGLDTQYF
CDR3 DNA: TGTGCCAGCAGCTTGGCAGGGGCCCTAGCGGGAGGCCTAGATACGCAGTATTTT
V gene: TRBV5-4
D gene: TRBD2
J gene: TRBJ2-3
clone size: .

CDR3 protein: CASSSHYGQGGTGELFF
CDR3 DNA: TGTGCCAGCAGCTCTCATTACGGACAGGGGGGTACCGGGGAGCTGTTTTTT
V gene: TRBV7-3
D gene: TRBD1
J gene: TRBJ2-2
clone size: .

CDR3 protein: CASSLFGTVYEQYF
CDR3 DNA: TGTGCCAGCAGTTTATTCGGGACAGTCTACGAGCAGTACTTC
V gene: TRBV28
D gene: TRBD1
J gene: TRBJ2-7
clone size: .

CDR3 protein: CAGTGSVNTEAFF
CDR3 DNA: TGTGCCGGTACAGGGTCGGTGAACACTGAAGCTTTCTTT
V gene: TRBV30
D gene: .
J gene: TRBJ1-1
clone size: once

CDR3 protein: CASSPPLTSHGYTF
CDR3 DNA: TGTGCCAGCAGCCCCCCCCTAACGTCCCATGGCTACACCTTC
V gene: TRBV14
D gene: .
J gene: TRBJ1-2
clone size: .

CDR3 protein: CASSDADRARQPQHF
CDR3 DNA: TGTGCCAGCAGTGACGCCGACAGGGCCCGTCAGCCCCAGCATTTT
V gene: TRBV6-4
D gene: TRBD1
J gene: TRBJ1-5
clone size: .